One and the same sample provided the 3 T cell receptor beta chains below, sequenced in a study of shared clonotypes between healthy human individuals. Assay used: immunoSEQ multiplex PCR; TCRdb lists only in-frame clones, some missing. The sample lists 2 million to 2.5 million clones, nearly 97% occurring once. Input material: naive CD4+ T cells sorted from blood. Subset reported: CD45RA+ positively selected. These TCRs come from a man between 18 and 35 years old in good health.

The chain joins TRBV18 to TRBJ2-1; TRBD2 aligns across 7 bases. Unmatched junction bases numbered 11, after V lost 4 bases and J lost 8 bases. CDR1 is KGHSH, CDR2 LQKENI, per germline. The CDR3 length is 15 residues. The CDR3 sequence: CASSLVAGAVDEQFF. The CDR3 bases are TGTGCCAGCTCACTCGTGGCGGGAGCTGTCGATGAGCAGTTCTTC.

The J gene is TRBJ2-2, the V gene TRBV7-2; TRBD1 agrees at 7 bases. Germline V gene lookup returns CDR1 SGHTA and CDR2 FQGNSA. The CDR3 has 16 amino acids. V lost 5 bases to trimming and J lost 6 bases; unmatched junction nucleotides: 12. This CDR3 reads CASSALAGGSPGELFF. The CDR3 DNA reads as TGTGCCAGCAGCGCCCTGGCAGGGGGTTCTCCCGGGGAGCTGTTTTTT.

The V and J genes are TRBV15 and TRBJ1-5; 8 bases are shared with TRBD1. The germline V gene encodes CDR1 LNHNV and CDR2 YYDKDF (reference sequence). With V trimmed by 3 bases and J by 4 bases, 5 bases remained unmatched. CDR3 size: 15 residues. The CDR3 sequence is CATSRTGDRNQPQHF. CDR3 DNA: TGTGCCACCAGCAGGACAGGGGATAGGAATCAGCCCCAGCATTTT.